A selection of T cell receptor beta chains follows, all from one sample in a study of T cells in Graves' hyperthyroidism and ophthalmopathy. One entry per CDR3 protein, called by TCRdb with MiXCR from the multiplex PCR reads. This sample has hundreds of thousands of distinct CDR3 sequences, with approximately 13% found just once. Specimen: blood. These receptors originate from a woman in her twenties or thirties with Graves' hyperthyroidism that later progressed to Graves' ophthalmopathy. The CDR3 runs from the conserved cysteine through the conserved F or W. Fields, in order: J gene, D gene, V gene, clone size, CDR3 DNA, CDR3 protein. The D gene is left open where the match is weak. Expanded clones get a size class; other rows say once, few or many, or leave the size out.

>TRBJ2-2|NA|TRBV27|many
TGTGCCAGCAGTTTGGAGGGCGCAGTCGCCGGGGAGCTGTTTTTT
CASSLEGAVAGELFF
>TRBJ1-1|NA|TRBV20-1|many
TGCAGTGCTAGCATTGTGAACACTGAAGCTTTCTTT
CSASIVNTEAFF
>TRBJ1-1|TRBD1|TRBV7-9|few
TGTGCCAGCACTATTGACAGGGGTGAAGCTTTCTTT
CASTIDRGEAFF
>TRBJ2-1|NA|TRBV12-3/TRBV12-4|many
TGTGCCAGCAGCTCGGACCTCTACAATGAGCAGTTCTTC
CASSSDLYNEQFF
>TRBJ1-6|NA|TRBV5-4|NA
TGTGCCAGCAGCTTAGGAACAGGGAGAGACTCACCCCTCCACTTT
CASSLGTGRDSPLHF
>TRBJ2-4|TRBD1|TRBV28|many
TGTGCCAGCAGTTTCTTTTGGACAGGTCCTAGTCCACACCTAGCCAAAAACATTCAGTACTTC
CASSFFWTGPSPHLAKNIQYF
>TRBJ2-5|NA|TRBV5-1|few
TGCGCCAGCAGTCCGGGGGCGCGAGAGACCCAGTACTTC
CASSPGARETQYF
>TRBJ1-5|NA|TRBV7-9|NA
TGTGCCAGCAGCCCTGGCAACGGCAATCAGCCCCAGCATTTT
CASSPGNGNQPQHF
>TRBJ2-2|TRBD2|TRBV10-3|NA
TGTGCCATCAGTGACAGGGAGGGTACGACCGGGGAGCTGTTTTTT
CAISDREGTTGELFF
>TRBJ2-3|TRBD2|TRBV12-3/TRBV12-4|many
TGTGCCAGCAGCCCCCTGGGAGCGGGAAGCACAGATACGCAGTATTTT
CASSPLGAGSTDTQYF
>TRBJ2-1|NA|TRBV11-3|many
TGTGCCAGCAGCCTACTGAATAATGAGCAGTTCTTC
CASSLLNNEQFF
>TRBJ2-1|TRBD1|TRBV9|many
TGTGCCAGCAGCGTATGGGGACAGGGGTACTACAATGAGCAGTTCTTC
CASSVWGQGYYNEQFF
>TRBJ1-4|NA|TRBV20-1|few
TGCAGTGCTAGGCCGGGACTACAACTGTTTTTT
CSARPGLQLFF
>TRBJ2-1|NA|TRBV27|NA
TGTGCCAGCAGTTTGGCGGGAATCAGTGAGCAGTTCTTC
CASSLAGISEQFF
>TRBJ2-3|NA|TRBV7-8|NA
TGTGCCAGCAGCTCAAACACCCTAGGTAACACAGATACGCAGTATTTT
CASSSNTLGNTDTQYF
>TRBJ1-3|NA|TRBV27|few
TGTGCCACCCGGACGTCTGGAAACACCATATATTTT
CATRTSGNTIYF
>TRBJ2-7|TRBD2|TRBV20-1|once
TGCAGTGCTAGAGTAGCGGGAGCCGATGAGCAGTACTTC
CSARVAGADEQYF
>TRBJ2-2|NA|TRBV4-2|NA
TGTGCCAGCAGCCAAGAAGGTCCTAGCGCGAAGAACACCGGGGAGCTGTTTTTT
CASSQEGPSAKNTGELFF
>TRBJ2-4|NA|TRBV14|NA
TGTGCCAGCAGCCAAGTCGACTGGGCGGACATTCAGTACTTC
CASSQVDWADIQYF
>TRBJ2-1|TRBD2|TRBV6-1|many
TGTGCCAGCAGTGTTGCGGGAGTAAGCTCCTACAATGAGCAGTTCTTC
CASSVAGVSSYNEQFF
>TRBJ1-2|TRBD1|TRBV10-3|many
TGTGCCATCAGCACAGGACAGGGGGGCAGTCATGGCTACACCTTC
CAISTGQGGSHGYTF
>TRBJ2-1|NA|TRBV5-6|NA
TGTGCCAGCAGCTGGGGAGGTGTTGGTGAGCAGTTCTTC
CASSWGGVGEQFF
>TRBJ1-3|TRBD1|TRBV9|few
TGTGCCAGCAGCGATACAGGGGATTCGTCTGGAAACACCATATATTTT
CASSDTGDSSGNTIYF